This entry lists 23 T cell receptor beta chains sequenced from one sample in a study of tumor-infiltrating lymphocytes in localized non-small cell lung cancer. Assay used: immunoSEQ multiplex PCR; TCRdb lists only in-frame clones, some missing. This repertoire shows 20,000 to 25,000 clones, about 80% found once; its top ten account for about 3.4%. Sequenced: lung tumor tissue. The source is a human donor with non-small cell lung cancer.

This clone was counted once. The genes are TRBV7-9 and TRBJ2-7; 11 nucleotides line up with TRBD1. With 5 bases clipped from V and 9 bases from J, the junction kept 9 bases outside the gene matches. CDR1 SEHNR and CDR2 FQNEAQ come from the germline V gene (reference sequence). The CDR3 contains 14 residues. CDR3 in amino acids: CASSPRDRGYGQYF. CDR3 nucleotide sequence: TGTGCCAGCAGCCCTAGGGACAGGGGGTATGGGCAGTACTTC.

This clone has a handful of counts. The J gene is TRBJ1-1, the V gene TRBV7-8, with D unresolved. Looked up from germline, CDR1 is SGHVS and CDR2 is FQNEAQ. The CDR3 runs to 13 residues. Deletions cut 1 base from V and 2 bases from J, with 5 bases between. CDR3 region: CASSLDSNTEAFF. The CDR3 region has the DNA TGTGCCAGCAGCTTAGACAGTAACACTGAAGCTTTCTTT.

The J gene is TRBJ1-2, the V gene TRBV19; D might be TRBD1 (5 bases). CDR1 and CDR2 from the germline V gene are LNHDA and SQIVND (reference sequence). Trimming cost V 4 bases and J 6 bases, with 21 bases left between them. This CDR3 is built from 16 residues. Here the CDR3 DNA reads TGTGCCAGTAGTACCCGGGCTCTTGATATGGACAATGGCTACACCTTC. Translating gives CASSTRALDMDNGYTF.

The chain combines TRBV5-6 with TRBJ2-2, with 7 bases that match TRBD1. J gave up 2 bases and V 0 bases, and 4 bases lay outside the gene matches. The CDR3 contains 16 residues. Looked up from germline, CDR1 is SGHDT and CDR2 is YYEEEE. The CDR3: CASSLEGQSNTGELFF. DNA for the CDR3: TGTGCCAGCAGCTTGGAGGGACAGTCTAACACCGGGGAGCTGTTTTTT.

The chain uses TRBV6-6 and TRBJ1-3; the D is unclear. The ends were cut back, 2 bases at V and 4 bases at J, with 12 bases in the middle. Germline CDR1 and CDR2: MNHNY and SVGAGI (reference sequence). The CDR3 sequence is 15 residues long. CDR3 region: CASSYRHHLGNTIYF. The CDR3 DNA is TGTGCCAGCAGTTACCGACATCACCTCGGAAACACCATATATTTT.

This clone was observed a single time. The CDR3 region is CASSEAWGQGNTEAFF. DNA of the CDR3: TGTGCCAGCAGTGAAGCGTGGGGACAGGGGAACACTGAAGCTTTCTTT. The chain couples TRBV2 to TRBJ1-1; 9 bases agree with TRBD1. This CDR3 region has 16 residues. Losses at the gene ends were 0 bases for V and 1 base for J; bases not matched to a gene: 3. Germline lookup yields CDR1 SNHLY and CDR2 FYNNEI.

The J gene is TRBJ2-1, the V gene TRBV5-4; weak D call: TRBD2 (5 bases). The V end lost 7 bases, the J end lost 5 bases, and 13 bases lay between the germline ends. CDR3 length: 13 residues. In germline, CDR1 is SGHNT, CDR2 YYREEE (reference sequence). CDR3 nucleotides: TGTGCCAGCGGTCTGACCGGGAACAATGAGCAGTTCTTC. Translated, it gives CASGLTGNNEQFF.

The chain employs TRBV6-6 and TRBJ2-5, with 7 bases matching TRBD2. V lost 5 bases, J lost 4 bases, and 1 base stayed unmatched. Germline V gene data show CDR1 as MNHNY and CDR2 as SVGAGI (reference sequence). The CDR3 spans 12 residues. CDR3 DNA: TGTGCCAGCAGTATAGCGGGAGAGACCCAGTACTTC. It encodes CASSIAGETQYF.

The chain employs TRBV5-1 and TRBJ1-1; TRBD1 might be the D (6 bases). The CDR3 consists of 16 residues. The germline V and J ends were trimmed by 0 bases and 1 base, with 13 bases remaining between them. Germline V gene lookup returns CDR1 SGHRS and CDR2 YFSETQ. The CDR3 region is CASSLAGQGTNTEAFF. The CDR3 DNA follows: TGCGCCAGCAGCTTGGCCGGTCAGGGGACGAACACTGAAGCTTTCTTT.

V is TRBV19 and J is TRBJ1-1, with D unclear. V was pared by 4 bases and J by 2 bases, with 8 bases between. The CDR3 is 13 amino acids. Germline V gene lookup returns CDR1 LNHDA and CDR2 SQIVND (reference sequence). CDR3 residues: CASSRKGNTEAFF. The CDR3 DNA sequence: TGTGCCAGTAGTAGGAAGGGAAACACTGAAGCTTTCTTT. Combining the CDR3 with reference TRBV19 and TRBJ1-1 gives the whole variable domain DGGITQSPKYLFRKEGQNVTLSCEQNLNHDAMYWYRQDPGQGLRLIYYSQIVNDFQKGDIAEGYSVSREKKESFPLTVTSAQKNPTAFYLCASSRKGNTEAFFGQGTRLTVV.

The V call is TRBV18, the J call TRBJ1-6, with no clear D. CDR1 and CDR2 from the germline V gene are KGHSH and LQKENI. This CDR3 has 13 amino acids. Trimming shortened V by 2 bases and J by 7 bases, and 6 bases separated the two germline ends. This CDR3 is CASSPGPNSPLHF. The CDR3 nucleotides read TGTGCCAGCTCACCAGGACCCAATTCACCCCTCCACTTT. Full variable domain (rest looked up from reference TRBV18 and TRBJ1-6): NAGVMQNPRHLVRRRGQEARLRCSPMKGHSHVYWYRQLPEEGLKFMVYLQKENIIDESGMPKERFSAEFPKEGPSILRIQQVVRGDSAAYFCASSPGPNSPLHFGNGTRLTVT.

This chain links TRBV5-6 with TRBJ2-7; tentatively, D is TRBD1 or TRBD2 (5 bases each). This CDR3 comprises 14 residues. Trimming removed 0 bases at V and 7 bases at J, with 14 bases between. Germline V gene data show CDR1 as SGHDT and CDR2 as YYEEEE. CDR3 DNA sequence: TGTGCCAGCAGCTTGGGACCCGGGACGGGGGAGCAGTACTTC. It yields the protein CASSLGPGTGEQYF.

The chain is built from TRBV2 and TRBJ1-1; unclear D gene. Germline-derived CDR1 and CDR2 are SNHLY and FYNNEI. The V end was cut by 4 bases, the J end by 1 base, with 7 bases between. CDR3 size: 13 residues. The CDR3 loop is CASSVRQNTEAFF. The CDR3 bases are TGTGCCAGCAGTGTCCGGCAGAACACTGAAGCTTTCTTT.

This clone appeared a few times. The rearrangement joins TRBV28 to TRBJ1-4; D might be TRBD1 (5 bases). V was clipped by 4 bases and J by 15 bases, with 15 bases between them. CDR1 is MDHEN and CDR2 is SYDVKM in the germline V gene. The CDR3 consists of 12 residues. The CDR3 here is CASSSDRAGVFF. The CDR3 coding sequence is TGTGCCAGCAGTTCCGACCGAGCGGGGGTGTTTTTT.

V usage is TRBV5-1 and J usage is TRBJ2-3; 8 nucleotides agree with TRBD2. The length of the CDR3 is 15 residues. V was pared by 1 base and J by 0 bases, with 1 base of the junction left unmatched. Germline CDR1 SGHRS, CDR2 YFSETQ. The CDR3: CASSLPSGSTDTQYF. As DNA, the CDR3 is TGCGCCAGCAGCTTGCCTAGCGGGAGCACAGATACGCAGTATTTT.

This clone was seen only a few times. This sequence joins TRBV7-2 and TRBJ2-3, with D possibly being TRBD2 (6 bases). Trimming left V 0 bases short and J 7 bases short, with 20 bases between. The CDR3 totals 17 residues. CDR1 is SGHTA, CDR2 FQGNSA, per germline. In DNA form, the CDR3 reads TGTGCCAGCAGCTTAGCTGTAAATAGCGGCCGCACGAATACGCAGTATTTT. Translation: CASSLAVNSGRTNTQYF. The variable domain in full, completed from reference TRBV7-2 and TRBJ2-3, reads GAGVSQSPSNKVTEKGKDVELRCDPISGHTALYWYRQSLGQGLEFLIYFQGNSAPDKSGLPSDRFSAERTGGSVSTLTIQRTQQEDSAVYLCASSLAVNSGRTNTQYFGPGTRLTVL.

V gene TRBV5-6 combines with J gene TRBJ2-3, with D perhaps matching TRBD1 or TRBD2 (6 bases each). The CDR3 sequence is 14 residues long. The germline gives CDR1 SGHDT, CDR2 YYEEEE. Between the trimmed V and J ends, which lost 3 bases and 4 bases, there was a span of 12 bases. The CDR3, as DNA: TGTGCCAGCAGCTATCGGGGGCTTGCAGATACGCAGTATTTT. Translated: CASSYRGLADTQYF.

This rearrangement joins TRBV5-4 to TRBJ1-5; D is ambiguous. Trimming left V 2 bases short and J 6 bases short, with 6 bases between. The CDR3 is 12 amino acids. From germline, CDR1 is SGHNT and CDR2 YYREEE (reference sequence). The chain's CDR3 is CASSFPGQPQHF. DNA for the CDR3: TGTGCCAGCAGCTTCCCGGGTCAGCCCCAGCATTTT.

The V and J genes are TRBV7-9 and TRBJ1-2; 7 bases are a match to TRBD1. The CDR3 spans 14 residues. J was trimmed by 8 bases and V by 5 bases; bases with no gene match: 11. CDR1 is SEHNR and CDR2 is FQNEAQ in the germline V gene (reference sequence). The CDR3 is CASSPWQGGNGYTF. CDR3 sequence (DNA): TGTGCCAGCAGCCCGTGGCAGGGGGGGAACGGCTACACCTTC.

CDR3 coding DNA: TGCAGCGTTGCTTGGGCTGGAGAGACCCAGTACTTC. Translation: CSVAWAGETQYF. This chain connects TRBV29-1 to TRBJ2-5; D is ambiguous. Germline-derived CDR1 and CDR2 are SQVTM and ANQGSEA. The CDR3 is 12 amino acids. V was clipped by 4 bases and J by 4 bases, with 10 bases between them.

This chain joins TRBV6-6 and TRBJ2-7, with D unresolved. The CDR3 length is 13 residues. Trimming shortened V by 0 bases and J by 4 bases, and 7 bases separated the two germline ends. The germline CDR1 and CDR2 sequences are MNHNY and SVGAGI (reference sequence). CDR3 in DNA: TGTGCCAGCAGTTACTCTAGACAATACGAGCAGTACTTC. Its protein product is CASSYSRQYEQYF.

V usage is TRBV7-8 and J usage is TRBJ2-7; TRBD2 aligns across 7 bases. The CDR3 length is 15 residues. In germline, CDR1 is SGHVS, CDR2 FQNEAQ. The J segment lost 0 bases and the V segment lost 2 bases, leaving 4 bases of the junction unmatched. The CDR3 here is CASSLLADLSYEQYF. The DNA of the CDR3 is TGTGCCAGCAGCTTACTAGCGGACCTCTCCTACGAGCAGTACTTC.

V and J are TRBV15 and TRBJ1-1; 9 nucleotides agree with TRBD1. The J segment lost 4 bases and the V segment lost 3 bases, leaving 3 bases of the junction unmatched. CDR3 length: 14 amino acids. Per germline, CDR1 LNHNV and CDR2 YYDKDF (reference sequence). In nucleotides, the CDR3 is TGTGCCACCAGCAGGGGACAGGGAGCCACTGAAGCTTTCTTT. Its protein product is CATSRGQGATEAFF.